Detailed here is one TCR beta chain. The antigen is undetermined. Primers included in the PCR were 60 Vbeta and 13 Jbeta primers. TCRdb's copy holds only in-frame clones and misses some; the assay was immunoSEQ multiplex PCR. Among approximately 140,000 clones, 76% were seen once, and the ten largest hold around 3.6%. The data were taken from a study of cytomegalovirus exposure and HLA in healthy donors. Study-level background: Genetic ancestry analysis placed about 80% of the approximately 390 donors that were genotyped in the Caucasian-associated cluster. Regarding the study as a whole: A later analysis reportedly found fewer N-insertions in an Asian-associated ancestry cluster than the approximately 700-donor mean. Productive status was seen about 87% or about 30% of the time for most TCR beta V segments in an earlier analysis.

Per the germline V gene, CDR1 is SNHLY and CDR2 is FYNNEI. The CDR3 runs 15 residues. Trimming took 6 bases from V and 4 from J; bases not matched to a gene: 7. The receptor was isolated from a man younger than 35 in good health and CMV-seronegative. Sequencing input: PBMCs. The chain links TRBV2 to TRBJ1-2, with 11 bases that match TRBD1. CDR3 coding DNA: TGTGCCAGCAGAAGCCCTGGGACAGGGGGCTATGGCTACACCTTC. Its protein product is CASRSPGTGGYGYTF. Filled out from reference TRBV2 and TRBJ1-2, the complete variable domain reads EPEVTQTPSHQVTQMGQEVILRCVPISNHLYFYWYRQILGQKVEFLVSFYNNEISEKSEIFDDQFSVERPDGSNFTLKIRSTKLEDSAMYFCASRSPGTGGYGYTFGSGTRLTVV.